A selection of T cell receptor beta chains follows, all from one sample in a study of blood T cell repertoires in COVID-19. Profiling relied on immunoSEQ multiplex PCR, and the TCRdb table lists in-frame clones only, not all of them. The top ten clones hold about a third of a sample with some 80,000 clones, roughly three quarters of them seen once. The sample was peripheral blood. These receptor sequences come from a man in his fifties or sixties with COVID-19, enrolled during active disease. Both conserved end residues are part of each CDR3.

v_call: TRBV4-2; cdr3_aa: CASSQGGSSYEQYF
v_call: TRBV27; cdr3_aa: CASSQQENYGYTF
v_call: TRBV6-5; cdr3_aa: CASSYSGGGTEAFF
v_call: TRBV19; cdr3_aa: CASSLGRESGQPQHF
v_call: TRBV27; cdr3_aa: CASSFQGGSAEQYF
v_call: TRBV11-3; cdr3_aa: CASSFPWGLSGNEQFF
v_call: TRBV29-1; cdr3_aa: CSVEPGEKNIQYF
v_call: TRBV5-4; cdr3_aa: CASSRRLGTDMNTEAFF
v_call: TRBV14; cdr3_aa: CASSQDSFPGPISRTQYF
v_call: TRBV19; cdr3_aa: CASSRGGTGAIMNTEAFF
v_call: TRBV7-9; cdr3_aa: CASSPRDRERDNEQFF
v_call: TRBV3-1/TRBV3-2; cdr3_aa: CASSQVVGQIQETQYF
v_call: TRBV11-2; cdr3_aa: CASSSKRGGHEQFF
v_call: TRBV6-4; cdr3_aa: CASSAGGADSGTEAFF
v_call: TRBV6-6; cdr3_aa: CASRWRSRNEQFF
v_call: TRBV5-4; cdr3_aa: CASSSWDKGIQETQYF
v_call: TRBV6-5; cdr3_aa: CASSLDSSYNEQFF
v_call: TRBV12-3/TRBV12-4; cdr3_aa: CASSFGTGGYTF
v_call: TRBV7-9; cdr3_aa: CASSLGQARNYGYTF
v_call: TRBV23-1; cdr3_aa: CAVRGGATLEAKNIQYF
v_call: TRBV4-3; cdr3_aa: CASSQDPLWAGGPVSSYNEQFF
v_call: TRBV5-6; cdr3_aa: CASDTFLSDELSYEQYF
v_call: TRBV27; cdr3_aa: CASSLGLAGVTDTQYF
v_call: TRBV11-1; cdr3_aa: CASSLLQQGSDTQYF
v_call: TRBV29-1; cdr3_aa: CSASTGGTGATNEKLFF
v_call: TRBV7-3; cdr3_aa: CASSPGLGSTGELFF
v_call: TRBV30; cdr3_aa: CAWSTSATRDTQYF
v_call: TRBV2; cdr3_aa: CASRATGVDEQYF
v_call: TRBV27; cdr3_aa: CASSSSGLAASNEQFF
v_call: TRBV21-1; cdr3_aa: CASSFQGKGGFHHEQFF
v_call: TRBV6-5; cdr3_aa: CASGPDEQFF
v_call: TRBV5-5; cdr3_aa: CASSLRIGGSGNTIYF
v_call: TRBV5-8; cdr3_aa: CASSLALPDSPGANVLTF
v_call: TRBV5-1; cdr3_aa: CASSLNGLADYNEQFF
v_call: TRBV7-2; cdr3_aa: CASSWRQGSGYTF
v_call: TRBV2; cdr3_aa: CASSRRGGNGYTF
v_call: TRBV15; cdr3_aa: CATSRERGHPYEQYF